The rows below give T cell receptor beta chains drawn from one sample of a study of spatial heterogeneity in lung cancer. TCRdb itself ran the 5' RACE reads through MiXCR, one entry per CDR3 protein. This repertoire shows 45,000 to 55,000 distinct CDR3 sequences, roughly 5% found once; its top ten account for approximately 10%. Sequences were derived from PBMCs, sampled at surgery. Receptor source: a male donor with early-stage non-small cell lung cancer. Both conserved end residues are part of each CDR3. A D gene is named only where the DNA matches it firmly. The size entry is marked missing in some rows and otherwise reads once, few, many or a size class.

TRBJ2-7,many,-,TRBV12-3/TRBV12-4,TGTGCCACCAGACGGTCGAGCCTCTACGAGCAGTACTTC,CATRRSSLYEQYF
TRBJ2-3,many,-,TRBV29-1,TGCAGCGGTCGGATAGGCTGGAGCACAGATACGCAGTATTTT,CSGRIGWSTDTQYF
TRBJ1-6,many,TRBD1,TRBV20-1,TGCAGTGCTACTAAACCGGGACAGGGACGGAATTCACCCCTCCACTTT,CSATKPGQGRNSPLHF
TRBJ2-1,many,-,TRBV20-1,TGCAGTGCTAACGAGGGGGACAATGAGCAGTTCTTC,CSANEGDNEQFF
TRBJ1-5,many,TRBD1,TRBV6-2/TRBV6-3,TGTGCCAGCACCGGACAGGTTCGTCAGCCCCAGCATTTT,CASTGQVRQPQHF
TRBJ2-3,many,TRBD2,TRBV9,TGTGCCAGCAGCGTAGCCGGGACTAGGGGTGGCGCAGATACGCAGTATTTT,CASSVAGTRGGADTQYF
TRBJ2-7,-,TRBD1,TRBV20-1,TGCAGTGCTAGCCGGACAGGGTCCTACGAGCAGTACTTC,CSASRTGSYEQYF
TRBJ2-2,many,TRBD1,TRBV19,TGTGCCAGTAGAGTCGGACAGGGTGAGAACACCGGGGAGCTGTTTTTT,CASRVGQGENTGELFF
TRBJ2-5,-,-,TRBV27,TGTGCCAGCAGTCCACTGGACGGAAAAGAGACCCAGTACTTC,CASSPLDGKETQYF
TRBJ2-7,many,TRBD1,TRBV4-1,TGCGCCAGCAGCCAGATTTACAGGGGGCAATACGAGCAGTACTTC,CASSQIYRGQYEQYF
TRBJ2-7,many,-,TRBV2,TGTGCCAGCAGCGAGATCAGCGGACAGCCTACCTACGAGCAGTACTTC,CASSEISGQPTYEQYF
TRBJ1-2,many,-,TRBV25-1,TGTGCCAGCAGTGAATGGGGAGTAGGGGGAGTCAGTACCTATGGCTACACCTTC,CASSEWGVGGVSTYGYTF
TRBJ1-4,many,-,TRBV20-1,TGCAGTGCTGCGGGAGGAACTAATGAAAAACTGTTTTTT,CSAAGGTNEKLFF
TRBJ2-7,few,-,TRBV4-1,TGCGCCAGCAGCCAAAGGGACGTAGCCTACGAGCAGTACTTC,CASSQRDVAYEQYF
TRBJ1-1,many,-,TRBV20-1,TGCAGTGCTAGAGTCGGGGGAAACACTGAAGCTTTCTTT,CSARVGGNTEAFF
TRBJ2-7,many,TRBD2,TRBV7-8,TGTGCCAGCAGCTCGGGACTAGCGGGTTACCTTCCGTACGAGCAGTACTTC,CASSSGLAGYLPYEQYF
TRBJ1-2,many,TRBD1,TRBV28,TGTGCCTCCAAGGACAGGGTGGATGGCTACACCTTC,CASKDRVDGYTF
TRBJ2-3,many,TRBD2,TRBV10-1,TGCGCCAGCAGTGAGTCGACGTCTAGCGGGACCAGGTTTCCAGATACGCAGTATTTT,CASSESTSSGTRFPDTQYF
TRBJ2-5,many,TRBD1,TRBV7-6,TGTGCCAGCAGCCCGGGACAGGGGTATTCAGAGACCCAGTACTTC,CASSPGQGYSETQYF
TRBJ2-7,-,TRBD2,TRBV7-8,TGTGCCAGCAGTTGGGGTTCCCCGGGACTAGCCCTCTCCTACGAGCAGTACTTC,CASSWGSPGLALSYEQYF
TRBJ2-7,few,-,TRBV7-9,TGTGCCAGCAGCTTATCTGTCTCCTACGAGCAGTACTTC,CASSLSVSYEQYF